This TCR beta chain was identified during a study of neoadjuvant anti-PD-1 for oral cavity cancer. About the research overall: Before surgery, most patients got three to four biweekly 3 mg/kg nivolumab doses.

Measured with immunoSEQ multiplex PCR; TCRdb has only the in-frame clones, and not every one. In the table there are roughly 8,800 clones, around 60% of which are singletons. This clone was counted a single time. The CDR3 is 14 residues long. J was trimmed by 2 bases and V by 3 bases; bases with no gene match: 4. Looked up from germline, CDR1 is LNHDA and CDR2 is SQIVND (reference sequence). Time point specified: after neoadjuvant nivolumab, at surgical resection. This specimen consisted of PBMCs, obtained after nivolumab (anti-PD-1) treatment. J is TRBJ2-7 and V is TRBV19, with 7 bases that match TRBD1. The source of this sequence is a person aged 35-80 years with oral cavity squamous cell carcinoma. The CDR3 sequence: CASSIQTGTYEQYF. The CDR3 DNA is TGTGCCAGTAGTATCCAGACAGGGACCTACGAGCAGTACTTC.